This T cell receptor beta chain was sequenced during a study of blood T cells in healthy people across ages. Study-wide points: Relative to aged donors, long-lived donors carried more naive CD4+ cells and displayed higher diversity. Per million T cells, TCR beta diversity dropped roughly linearly as age increased.

As regards this clonotype: Its target is not known.

Every participating donor contributed about 10 milliliters of peripheral blood through a draw. Primed by a sample-barcoded 5' primer and a J-beta primer mix, a second PCR proceeded for roughly 6 to 12 cycles. Every single cDNA molecule received a tag from a template-switch adaptor with 12 random nucleotides. Each CDR3 protein gets one entry after TCRdb re-called the 5' RACE reads with MiXCR. The sample records about 1.1 million distinct CDR3 sequences, 35% to 45% being singletons. The sequencing sample was made of blood. The receptor was isolated from a man younger than 30 in good health.

The CDR3: CSVERVTYNEQFF. The CDR3 DNA reads TGCAGCGTTGAAAGGGTTACCTACAATGAGCAGTTCTTC. The rearrangement joins TRBV29-1 to TRBJ2-1, with D uncertain. The CDR3 length is 13 residues. Per germline, CDR1 SQVTM and CDR2 ANQGSEA. V dropped 2 bases and J dropped 2 bases, with 7 bases sitting between them.